The next 19 T cell receptor beta chains were all read from a single sample in a study of OX40 agonist ivuxolimab in advanced cancers. Library preparation used the immunoSEQ multiplex PCR assay. In TCRdb, the immuneACCESS table is reduced to in-frame sequences with V and J assigned. These tables do not hold every clone; where another copy was compared, an unresolved V gene accounts for under half, and the others remain unexplained. The sample data list about 80,000 clones, and around 85% of these were observed just once. The top ten clones comprise roughly 5.5% of the sample. The source was CD4+ or CD8+ T cells sorted from blood, collected in a trial of the OX40 agonist ivuxolimab. The origin of the receptors is an adult with an advanced solid tumor such as melanoma, head and neck, liver or kidney cancer.

The J gene is TRBJ2-3, the V gene TRBV5-1; a possible D gene is TRBD1 (6 bases). This CDR3 is 17 amino acids long. Germline V CDR1 and CDR2: SGHRS, YFSETQ. The V end was cut by 0 bases, the J end by 3 bases, with 17 bases between. The CDR3 DNA follows: TGCGCCAGCAGCTTGGGGGAGTCAGGGGTGATGACAGATACGCAGTATTTT. It codes for CASSLGESGVMTDTQYF.

The V gene is TRBV9, the J gene TRBJ2-3, with 12 bases that match TRBD2. Trimming cost V 0 bases and J 0 bases; bases outside gene matches: 2. The CDR3 is made up of 17 amino acids. The V gene's germline CDR1 is SGDLS and CDR2 YYNGEE. The CDR3 reads CASSVGTSGGSTDTQYF. Here the CDR3 DNA reads TGTGCCAGCAGCGTAGGTACTAGCGGGGGGAGCACAGATACGCAGTATTTT.

The chain joins TRBV10-3 to TRBJ2-1; 14 positions agree with TRBD2. The CDR3 totals 15 residues. The V segment lost 5 bases and the J segment 5 bases; nucleotides outside the gene matches: 2. Looked up from germline, CDR1 is ENHRY and CDR2 is SYGVKD. CDR3 sequence: CAISRTSGRHNEQFF. The CDR3 coding sequence is TGTGCCATCAGTAGGACTAGCGGGAGGCACAATGAGCAGTTCTTC.

The V gene is TRBV7-9, the J gene TRBJ2-7, with TRBD1 as a possible D gene (6 bases). Germline-derived CDR1 and CDR2 are SEHNR and FQNEAQ (reference sequence). Trimming took off 5 bases at V and 7 bases at J, with 18 bases between the two ends. The CDR3 spans 14 residues. The CDR3 reads CASSQAGKGEEQYF. The CDR3, as DNA: TGTGCCAGCAGCCAAGCCGGAAAGGGGGAAGAGCAGTACTTC.

This clone was found once. This chain connects TRBV5-1 to TRBJ1-2, with D possibly matching TRBD1 (5 bases). This CDR3 spans 15 amino acids. The germline V gene has CDR1 SGHRS and CDR2 YFSETQ. V was trimmed by 4 bases and J by 2 bases, leaving 15 bases between them. CDR3 protein: CASSPVAGTNYGYTF. The CDR3 DNA follows: TGCGCCAGCAGCCCGGTGGCAGGGACCAACTATGGCTACACCTTC.

J is TRBJ1-1 and V is TRBV4-1, with D uncertain. CDR1 is MGHRA and CDR2 is YSYEKL in the germline V gene. Trimming took off 0 bases at V and 0 bases at J, with 11 bases between the two ends. The CDR3 spans 16 residues. The CDR3 reads CASSQDKKGLNTEAFF. CDR3 in DNA: TGCGCCAGCAGCCAAGATAAGAAGGGCCTGAACACTGAAGCTTTCTTT.

The V and J genes are TRBV29-1 and TRBJ1-1, with TRBD1 as a possible D gene (5 bases). CDR1 is SQVTM, CDR2 ANQGSEA, per germline. V lost 5 bases, J lost 3 bases, and 13 bases lay in between. This CDR3 has 13 amino acids. The CDR3: CSVNPGSDTEAFF. The CDR3 DNA reads as TGCAGCGTTAATCCAGGGTCGGACACTGAAGCTTTCTTT.

The V and J genes are TRBV7-2 and TRBJ2-5; 8 bases align to TRBD2. The germline gives CDR1 SGHTA, CDR2 FQGNSA. The CDR3 consists of 14 residues. The V segment lost 3 bases and the J segment 7 bases; nucleotides outside the gene matches: 7. CDR3 region: CASSFERAGGTQYF. The CDR3 coding sequence is TGTGCCAGCAGCTTCGAAAGGGCGGGGGGGACCCAGTACTTC.

The table lists this clone with a few counts. This chain connects TRBV18 to TRBJ1-4; D is uncertain. The CDR3 contains 13 residues. V was clipped by 1 base and J by 7 bases, with 7 bases between them. CDR1 and CDR2 from the germline V gene are KGHSH and LQKENI. The CDR3 DNA reads TGTGCCAGCTCACCACGGACCATTGAAAAACTGTTTTTT. Translated: CASSPRTIEKLFF.

V gene TRBV27 combines with J gene TRBJ2-7; no clear D gene. CDR3 length: 16 residues. Germline V lookup: CDR1 MNHEY, CDR2 SMNVEV (reference sequence). Deletions cut 7 bases from V and 6 bases from J, with 25 bases between. The chain's CDR3 is CASKDHVLSQRREQYF. The CDR3 DNA follows: TGTGCCAGCAAAGACCACGTCCTATCACAGAGACGCGAGCAGTACTTC.

The chain carries TRBV4-2 and TRBJ2-3; D not resolved. V lost 2 bases and J 5 bases, leaving 5 bases between the germline ends. The CDR3 runs to 12 residues. The V gene's germline CDR1 is LGHNA and CDR2 YNFKEQ. Here the CDR3 DNA reads TGTGCCAGCAGCCAAAACTTAGATACGCAGTATTTT. It codes for CASSQNLDTQYF.

This chain uses TRBV15 with TRBJ2-3; 11 bases match TRBD2. CDR3 size: 16 residues. Trimming took 4 bases from V and 1 from J; bases not matched to a gene: 4. Germline values: CDR1 LNHNV, CDR2 YYDKDF (reference sequence). The CDR3 coding sequence is TGTGCCACCAGCACGCTGGGACTAGCGGGCACAGATACGCAGTATTTT. Translated: CATSTLGLAGTDTQYF.

V is TRBV11-3 and J is TRBJ2-2, with D perhaps TRBD2 (6 bases). The CDR3 is made up of 13 amino acids. V was trimmed by 5 bases and J by 3 bases, leaving 7 bases between them. The germline CDR1 and CDR2 sequences are SGHNT and YENEEA. The CDR3 here is CASSRDYTGELFF. DNA of the CDR3: TGTGCCAGCAGCCGGGACTACACCGGGGAGCTGTTTTTT.

V usage is TRBV2 and J usage is TRBJ2-1, with TRBD2 identical over 9 bases. CDR3 length: 14 residues. In germline, CDR1 is SNHLY, CDR2 FYNNEI. The junction had 2 bases not matched to a gene; V was cut back by 4 bases and J by 4 bases. The CDR3 region is CASSGLADYNEQFF. For the CDR3, the DNA is TGTGCCAGCAGTGGACTAGCGGATTACAATGAGCAGTTCTTC.

The chain links TRBV7-8 to TRBJ2-7; TRBD2 matches 9 bases. The V gene end was trimmed by 5 bases and the J gene end by 1 base; junction bases not matched to a gene: 9. Germline V lookup: CDR1 SGHVS, CDR2 FQNEAQ. The CDR3 totals 16 residues. CDR3 DNA sequence: TGTGCCAGCAGCAAAGGGGGCGGGAGGGAATCCTACGAGCAGTACTTC. Its translation is CASSKGGGRESYEQYF. Variable domain in full (rest from reference TRBV7-8 and TRBJ2-7): GAGVSQSPRYKVAKRGQDVALRCDPISGHVSLFWYQQALGQGPEFLTYFQNEAQLDKSGLPSDRFFAERPEGSVSTLKIQRTQQEDSAVYLCASSKGGGRESYEQYFGPGTRLTVT.

The rearrangement uses TRBV2 and TRBJ1-1; D is undetermined. The length of the CDR3 is 14 residues. The germline V gene encodes CDR1 SNHLY and CDR2 FYNNEI. With 5 bases removed from V and 11 bases from J, the gap between germline ends came to 21 bases. The CDR3 nucleotides are TGTGCCAGCAGTAACGCGATAGGAGGATTTCGGGCTTTCTTT. Its translation is CASSNAIGGFRAFF.

V usage is TRBV5-1 and J usage is TRBJ2-2; D unclear. The V gene's germline CDR1 is SGHRS and CDR2 YFSETQ. V was shortened by 2 bases and J by 6 bases, with 2 bases between the two germline ends. The CDR3 contains 11 residues. The CDR3 bases are TGCGCCAGCAGCTTACCCGGGGAGCTGTTTTTT. Translated, it gives CASSLPGELFF.

This sequence joins TRBV2 and TRBJ1-1; D is uncertain. The V gene lost 8 bases and the J gene lost 0 bases, with 13 bases spanning the gap. This CDR3 is 14 amino acids long. Germline V gene data show CDR1 as SNHLY and CDR2 as FYNNEI. DNA of the CDR3: TGTGCCAGCCGTTCCATACTACTGAACACTGAAGCTTTCTTT. Amino acids: CASRSILLNTEAFF.

The chain has TRBV5-4 and TRBJ1-2; no definite D call. The CDR3 sequence is 14 residues long. V lost 0 bases to trimming and J lost 7 bases, with 13 bases between them. CDR1 is SGHNT and CDR2 is YYREEE in the germline V gene (reference sequence). The CDR3 is CASSLDRGLSGYTF. CDR3 DNA: TGTGCCAGCAGCTTGGATCGGGGTCTCTCTGGCTACACCTTC. The whole variable domain, remainder taken from reference TRBV5-4 and TRBJ1-2, is ETGVTQSPTHLIKTRGQQVTLRCSSQSGHNTVSWYQQALGQGPQFIFQYYREEENGRGNFPPRFSGLQFPNYSSELNVNALELDDSALYLCASSLDRGLSGYTFGSGTRLTVV.